Reported below is one TCR beta chain. What it binds is unknown. At one of its ends the junction is not consistent with the germline gene, which may arise from a read error. The source of the sample is a study of regulatory T cells in long-lasting Graves disease. Findings and caveats of the study: Persistent Graves' disease cases displayed lower TCR diversity than newly diagnosed ones.

CDR1 is SGHVS and CDR2 is FNYEAQ in the germline V gene. The CDR3 runs to 15 residues. Time point here: persistent/refractory GD, antithyroid drugs over 5 years with positive TRAb. With RNA extracted from PBMCs as input, the TCR library was made. Investigators prepared the TCR beta libraries by applying iRepertoire HTBI primers and Arm-PCR of CDR3 regions. TCRdb recomputed calls from the multiplex PCR reads with MiXCR, one row per CDR3 protein. The sample lists fewer than 550,000 distinct CDR3 sequences; 20% to 25% were seen once. Specimen: peripheral blood mononuclear cells (PBMCs), collected when the disease was refractory, from a patient treated with antithyroid drugs. The chain links TRBV7-6 to TRBJ1-3; D not certain. The TCR originated in a female donor with Graves disease. CDR3 DNA: TGTGCCAACAGCTCCCTCCGGGGCTCTGGAAACACCATATATTTT. This gives the protein CANSSLRGSGNTIYF.